This passage covers 25 T cell receptor beta chains from one sample sequenced in a study of response to subunit inactivated influenza vaccine. MiXCR, run by TCRdb on the RT-PCR reads, gives a single entry per CDR3 protein. The sample records a few hundred thousand distinct CDR3 sequences, approximately 10% being singletons. This sample was shared with a second study, whose subject was T cells expressing NK-cell markers. That report notes: Synthesis of TCR beta cDNA relied on 5'RACE template switching carrying UMIs.

The sequencing used PBMCs from blood, collected on the day of vaccination. These receptor sequences come from a man in his forties or fifties who received an inactivated influenza vaccine.

This clonotype has more than one count but fewer than ten. The CDR3 nucleotides are TGTGCCAGCAGTGAGTTCCCCAGGCGGGGCTACACCTTC. It specifies CASSEFPRRGYTF. V usage is TRBV2 and J usage is TRBJ1-2; the D is unclear. The CDR3 spans 13 residues. V shed 3 bases and J shed 8 bases, with 13 bases lying between them. CDR1 SNHLY and CDR2 FYNNEI come from the germline V gene.

The chain is built from TRBV5-1 and TRBJ2-2, with D possibly being TRBD2 (6 bases). Trimming shortened V by 3 bases and J by 5 bases, and 17 bases separated the two germline ends. The CDR3 runs 16 residues. Germline loops: CDR1 SGHRS, CDR2 YFSETQ. CDR3 coding DNA: TGCGCCAGCAGCTCCATACCGGGACTGGAGACCGGGGAGCTGTTTTTT. As protein: CASSSIPGLETGELFF.

This clonotype was recorded many times. The chain links TRBV12-3 or TRBV12-4 to TRBJ2-7; a possible D gene is TRBD1 (5 bases). The germline V and J ends were trimmed by 2 bases and 2 bases, with 13 bases remaining between them. The CDR3 totals 15 residues. Written as DNA, the CDR3 is TGTGCCAGCAGTTTAAGGGGCGGCGGAGCCTACGAGCAGTACTTC. This encodes CASSLRGGGAYEQYF.

J is TRBJ2-1 and V is TRBV5-6; 9 nucleotides agree with TRBD2. CDR1 and CDR2 from the germline V gene are SGHDT and YYEEEE. This CDR3 is 14 amino acids long. Trimming at V came to 3 bases and at J to 6 bases, leaving 4 bases not matched to a gene. The DNA of the CDR3 is TGTGCCAGCAGCTCGGGACTAGCCTCCAATGAGCAGTTCTTC. As protein: CASSSGLASNEQFF.

This clonotype was counted only a few times. The chain joins TRBV10-2 to TRBJ2-1; D might be TRBD1 or TRBD2, each matching 5 bases. The CDR3 consists of 18 residues. Per germline, CDR1 WSHSY and CDR2 SAAADI. Trimming cost V 2 bases and J 0 bases, with 17 bases left between them. CDR3 in amino acids: CASSEADSGTRSYNEQFF. CDR3 bases: TGCGCCAGCAGTGAGGCCGACTCCGGGACGCGCTCCTACAATGAGCAGTTCTTC.

The rearrangement uses TRBV12-3 or TRBV12-4 and TRBJ2-1; 11 nucleotides line up with TRBD2. Unmatched junction bases numbered 10, after V lost 5 bases and J lost 4 bases. CDR3 length equals 17 residues. In nucleotides, the CDR3 is TGTGCCAGCAGTCCAGGGACTAGCGGACAGGGGTACAATGAGCAGTTCTTC. Its protein is CASSPGTSGQGYNEQFF.

This clonotype has just a few counts. CDR3 protein: CASSLSGLADYYEQYF. The CDR3 coding sequence is TGCGCCAGCAGCTTGTCGGGACTAGCGGATTACTACGAGCAGTACTTC. The J gene is TRBJ2-7, the V gene TRBV5-1; TRBD2 agrees at 11 bases. Germline-derived CDR1 and CDR2 are SGHRS and YFSETQ. Unmatched junction bases numbered 6, after V lost 1 base and J lost 3 bases. There are 16 residues in the CDR3. Based on the CDR3 plus reference TRBV5-1 and TRBJ2-7, the full variable domain is KAGVTQTPRYLIKTRGQQVTLSCSPISGHRSVSWYQQTPGQGLQFLFEYFSETQRNKGNFPGRFSGRQFSNSRSEMNVSTLELGDSALYLCASSLSGLADYYEQYFGPGTRLTVT.

The chain joins TRBV5-1 to TRBJ2-5; 12 bases agree with TRBD2. Germline V CDR1 and CDR2: SGHRS, YFSETQ. The CDR3 is 19 amino acids. The junction had 16 bases not matched to a gene; V was cut back by 4 bases and J by 3 bases. The CDR3 sequence: CASSLRLRTSGALKETQYF. The CDR3 nucleotides are TGCGCCAGCAGCCTTCGACTCAGGACTAGCGGGGCATTAAAAGAGACCCAGTACTTC.

The rearrangement uses TRBV12-3 or TRBV12-4 and TRBJ2-3; TRBD2 matches at 12 bases. Unmatched junction bases numbered 7, after V lost 6 bases and J lost 6 bases. The CDR3 is made up of 15 amino acids. CDR3 amino acids: CASRPSGRVFDTQYF. CDR3 bases: TGTGCCAGCAGGCCTAGCGGGAGGGTGTTCGATACGCAGTATTTT.

There are a few counts of this clonotype. The chain joins TRBV29-1 to TRBJ2-3; 7 bases line up with TRBD2. V gave up 6 bases and J gave up 2 bases; unmatched junction bases: 5. The germline gives CDR1 SQVTM, CDR2 ANQGSEA. The CDR3 has 13 residues. The CDR3 region has the DNA TGCAGCGTCTCCGGGACTAACACAGATACGCAGTATTTT. Translation: CSVSGTNTDTQYF.

The chain is built from TRBV5-5 and TRBJ2-1; D uncertain. The CDR3 is 15 residues long. V shed 2 bases and J shed 5 bases, with 14 bases lying between them. The germline V gene has CDR1 SGHKS and CDR2 YYEKEE (reference sequence). CDR3 loop: CASSFLGQNNNEQFF. The CDR3 DNA sequence: TGTGCCAGCAGCTTTTTGGGCCAGAACAACAATGAGCAGTTCTTC.

This clonotype has a count of ten or more. This chain links TRBV5-1 with TRBJ1-1, with a tentative D call TRBD1 (5 bases). The CDR3 length is 15 residues. Trimming took off 5 bases at V and 2 bases at J, with 16 bases between the two ends. The germline gives CDR1 SGHRS, CDR2 YFSETQ. CDR3 sequence: CASRDGATANTEAFF. For the CDR3, the DNA is TGCGCCAGCAGGGATGGGGCGACAGCCAACACTGAAGCTTTCTTT.

This clonotype was found a few times. The V and J genes are TRBV25-1 and TRBJ2-1, with 13 bases aligning to TRBD2. From germline, CDR1 is MGHDK and CDR2 SYGVNS. V lost 5 bases, J lost 8 bases, and 6 bases stayed unmatched. This CDR3 spans 15 amino acids. In DNA form, the CDR3 reads TGTGCCAGCAGTAGGACTAGCGGGAGTACCGATGAGCAGTTCTTC. It translates to CASSRTSGSTDEQFF.

This clonotype was seen at least ten times. The chain joins TRBV5-1 to TRBJ2-7, with no clear D. Germline loops: CDR1 SGHRS, CDR2 YFSETQ. The CDR3 is 11 residues long. V lost 5 bases and J lost 3, with 6 bases in between. The CDR3 DNA reads TGCGCCAGCAGATTAGGCTACGAGCAGTACTTC. Translating gives CASRLGYEQYF.

This clonotype was counted ten times or more. The rearrangement links TRBV20-1 to TRBJ1-2; a weak D match, TRBD1 (5 bases). Trimming removed 3 bases at V and 4 bases at J, with 15 bases between. The germline gives CDR1 DFQATT, CDR2 SNEGSKA (reference sequence). CDR3 length: 14 residues. In DNA, the CDR3 is TGCAGTGCTAGGGGGCCGTCGGGTTCCTATGGCTACACCTTC. Protein: CSARGPSGSYGYTF.

This clonotype has only a few counts. The J gene is TRBJ2-1, the V gene TRBV6-4, with 8 bases identical to TRBD1. V lost 5 bases and J lost 2; bases outside the gene matches: 8. CDR3 size: 16 residues. The V gene's germline CDR1 is MRHNA and CDR2 SNTAGT. CDR3 in amino acids: CASSLTGGEAYNEQFF. The DNA for the CDR3 is TGTGCCAGCAGTTTAACAGGGGGAGAAGCCTACAATGAGCAGTTCTTC.

The V gene is TRBV6-5, the J gene TRBJ2-1, with 9 bases matching TRBD2. This CDR3 has 16 residues. The V and J ends lost 0 bases and 10 bases, in that order; junction bases with no gene match: 10. The germline CDR1 and CDR2 sequences are MNHEY and SVGAGI. CDR3 in DNA: TGTGCCAGCAGTTACTCGAGCCCAGCGGGGGGCCTCGAGCAGTTCTTC. It encodes CASSYSSPAGGLEQFF.

This clonotype showed up just a few times. The rearrangement links TRBV20-1 to TRBJ2-5, with 10 bases lining up with TRBD2. Germline values: CDR1 DFQATT, CDR2 SNEGSKA (reference sequence). V was clipped by 6 bases and J by 4 bases; unmatched bases: 11. This CDR3 spans 15 amino acids. CDR3 sequence: CSAPGGSGGTETQYF. Written as DNA, the CDR3 is TGCAGTGCCCCAGGGGGTAGCGGGGGGACAGAGACCCAGTACTTC.

The chain joins TRBV29-1 to TRBJ2-2; D is perhaps TRBD1 (5 bases). V dropped 5 bases and J dropped 3 bases, with 13 bases sitting between them. CDR1 is SQVTM and CDR2 is ANQGSEA in the germline V gene. This CDR3 has 14 amino acids. Here the CDR3 reads CSVPVQAHTGELFF. The CDR3, as DNA: TGCAGCGTTCCGGTACAGGCTCACACCGGGGAGCTGTTTTTT.

This clonotype has only a few counts. The V and J genes are TRBV28 and TRBJ1-1; the D is unclear. The germline V and J ends were trimmed by 7 bases and 9 bases, with 12 bases remaining between them. The CDR3 length is 11 residues. Germline-derived CDR1 and CDR2 are MDHEN and SYDVKM. Here the CDR3 reads CASTGRTKAFF. CDR3 nucleotides: TGTGCCAGCACAGGACGGACCAAAGCTTTCTTT.

This clonotype appeared a few times. The gene calls are TRBV29-1 and TRBJ2-2, with 8 bases identical to TRBD2. Germline CDR1 reads SQVTM; CDR2 reads ANQGSEA. The V segment lost 7 bases and the J segment 1 base; nucleotides outside the gene matches: 5. The CDR3 runs to 14 residues. The CDR3 spells CSAAGTRNTGELFF. The CDR3 coding sequence is TGCAGCGCTGCCGGGACTAGGAACACCGGGGAGCTGTTTTTT.

This clonotype was counted a few times. The chain has TRBV29-1 and TRBJ2-1; 9 bases are a match to TRBD2. Per the germline V gene, CDR1 is SQVTM and CDR2 is ANQGSEA. V shed 3 bases, J shed 12 bases, and the junction held 18 bases outside the gene matches. This CDR3 has 16 amino acids. The CDR3 loop reads CSVDWEPGTSFGGQFF. CDR3 bases: TGCAGCGTTGATTGGGAGCCCGGGACTAGCTTCGGTGGGCAGTTCTTC.

The CDR3 sequence: CASSESRTGTGELFF. CDR3 nucleotides: TGTGCCAGCAGTGAATCCCGGACAGGAACCGGGGAGCTGTTTTTT. V is TRBV2 and J is TRBJ2-2; 7 bases are a match to TRBD1. Germline values: CDR1 SNHLY, CDR2 FYNNEI. The CDR3 consists of 15 residues. The V segment lost 2 bases and the J segment 5 bases; nucleotides outside the gene matches: 5. Combining the CDR3 with reference TRBV2 and TRBJ2-2 gives the whole variable domain EPEVTQTPSHQVTQMGQEVILRCVPISNHLYFYWYRQILGQKVEFLVSFYNNEISEKSEIFDDQFSVERPDGSNFTLKIRSTKLEDSAMYFCASSESRTGTGELFFGEGSRLTVL.

This clonotype was observed a handful of times. V and J are TRBV9 and TRBJ2-2; D is ambiguous. There are 16 residues in the CDR3. Germline V gene data show CDR1 as SGDLS and CDR2 as YYNGEE. The V and J ends lost 4 bases and 0 bases respectively, with 13 bases between them. The DNA of the CDR3 is TGTGCCAGCAGCTTTCGGACGGGTTCGAACACCGGGGAGCTGTTTTTT. It is translated as CASSFRTGSNTGELFF.

The chain links TRBV6-1 to TRBJ2-1, with D perhaps TRBD2 (6 bases). The CDR3 is made up of 16 amino acids. Germline V CDR1 and CDR2: MNHNS, SASEGT. V lost 6 bases to trimming and J lost 6 bases, with 21 bases between them. CDR3 nucleotides: TGTGCCAGCAGCTTTGGACCAGGAGGGACCGCCAATGAGCAGTTCTTC. It specifies CASSFGPGGTANEQFF.